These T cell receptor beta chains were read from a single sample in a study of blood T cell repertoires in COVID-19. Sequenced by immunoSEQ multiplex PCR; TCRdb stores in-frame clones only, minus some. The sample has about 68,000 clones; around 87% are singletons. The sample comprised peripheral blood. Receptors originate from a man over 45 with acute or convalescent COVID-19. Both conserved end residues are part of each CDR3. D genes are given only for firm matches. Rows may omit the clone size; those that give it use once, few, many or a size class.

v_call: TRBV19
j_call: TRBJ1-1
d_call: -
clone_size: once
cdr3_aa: CASSTRDNRRGYTEAFF
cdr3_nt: TGTGCCAGTAGTACCAGGGACAATCGTCGGGGCTATACTGAAGCTTTCTTT

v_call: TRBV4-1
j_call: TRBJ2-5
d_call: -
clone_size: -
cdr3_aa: CASSQDRSSGQRETQYF
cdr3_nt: TGCGCCAGCAGCCAAGATCGCTCTTCAGGGCAGAGGGAGACCCAGTACTTC

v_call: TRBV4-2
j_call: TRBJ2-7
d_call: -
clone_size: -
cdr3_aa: CASSQTSDMGSYEQYF
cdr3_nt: TGTGCCAGCAGCCAAACTTCGGACATGGGAAGCTACGAGCAGTACTTC

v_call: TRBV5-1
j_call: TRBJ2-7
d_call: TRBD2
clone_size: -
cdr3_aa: CASRTSVSSYEQYF
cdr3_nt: TGCGCCAGCCGGACTAGCGTGAGCTCCTACGAGCAGTACTTC

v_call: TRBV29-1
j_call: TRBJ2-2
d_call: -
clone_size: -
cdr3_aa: CSVPDITGELFF
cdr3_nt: TGCAGCGTTCCAGACATCACCGGGGAGCTGTTTTTT

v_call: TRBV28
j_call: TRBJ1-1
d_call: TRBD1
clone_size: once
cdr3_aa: CASRPPPGQRLEAFF
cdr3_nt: TGTGCCAGCAGGCCCCCTCCGGGACAGCGCCTAGAAGCTTTCTTT

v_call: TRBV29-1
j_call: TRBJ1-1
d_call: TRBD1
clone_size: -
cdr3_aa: CSAGQGGNTEAFF
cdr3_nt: TGCAGCGCCGGACAGGGGGGAAACACTGAAGCTTTCTTT

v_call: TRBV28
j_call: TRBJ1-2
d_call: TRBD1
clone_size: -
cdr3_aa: CASVVPGTGHGYTF
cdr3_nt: TGTGCCAGCGTAGTCCCAGGGACAGGGCATGGCTACACCTTC

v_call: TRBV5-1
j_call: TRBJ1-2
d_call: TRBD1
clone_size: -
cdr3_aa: CASSLAPNRQGDDGYTF
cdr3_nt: TGCGCCAGCAGCTTGGCCCCAAACCGACAGGGGGATGATGGCTACACCTTC

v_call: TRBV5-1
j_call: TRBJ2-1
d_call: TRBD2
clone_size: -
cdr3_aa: CASSFGPGVAGEREQFF
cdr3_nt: TGCGCCAGCAGCTTCGGGCCTGGGGTAGCGGGAGAACGTGAGCAGTTCTTC

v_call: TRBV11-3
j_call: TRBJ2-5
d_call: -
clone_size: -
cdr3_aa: CASSFSRSETQYF
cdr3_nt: TGTGCCAGCAGCTTCTCGAGGAGCGAGACCCAGTACTTC

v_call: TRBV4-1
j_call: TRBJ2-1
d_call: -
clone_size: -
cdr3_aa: CASSQDREAGTYNEQFF
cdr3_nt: TGCGCCAGCAGCCAAGATAGGGAGGCGGGAACTTACAATGAGCAGTTCTTC

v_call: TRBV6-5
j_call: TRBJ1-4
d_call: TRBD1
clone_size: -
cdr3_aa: CASSYSGTGEGEKLFF
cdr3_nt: TGTGCCAGCAGTTACTCTGGGACAGGGGAAGGTGAAAAACTGTTTTTT

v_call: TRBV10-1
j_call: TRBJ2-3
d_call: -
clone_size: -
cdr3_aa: CASSGGPEKRYF
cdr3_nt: TGCGCCAGCAGTGGAGGCCCAGAGAAGCGGTATTTT

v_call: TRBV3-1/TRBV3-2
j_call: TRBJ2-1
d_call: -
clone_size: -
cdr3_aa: CASSQEGAVYNEQFF
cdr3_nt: TGTGCCAGCAGCCAAGAGGGAGCGGTTTACAATGAGCAGTTCTTC